This T cell receptor beta chain was obtained from a study of CD8 T cells in Susac syndrome. Whole-study results and caveats: The study conceded that relatively few individuals underwent its TCR sequencing and HLA analysis.

A quantity of 0.5 to 1 ug RNA underwent reverse transcription using random hexamers. TCR beta CDR3 was amplified by immunoSEQ multiplex PCR. This amplification extended across 54 Vbeta and 13 Jbeta segments. TCRdb redid the calling of the immunoSEQ multiplex PCR reads with MiXCR, one entry per CDR3 protein. The sample yields 200,000 to 250,000 distinct CDR3 sequences, around 93% seen once. Of note for this clonotype: Its antigen remains unidentified.

TCR beta from blood CD8+ and CD4+ T cells was sequenced. The multiple sclerosis control cohort comprised treatment-naive individuals presenting with stable or active relapsing-remitting disease. This clonotype originated in a human donor with multiple sclerosis. Sequencing was carried out using CD4+ T cells from PBMCs.

The CDR3 is CASSLVVSGTEAFF. In DNA form, the CDR3 reads TGCGCCAGCAGCTTGGTAGTGTCTGGCACTGAAGCTTTCTTT. This sequence joins TRBV5-1 and TRBJ1-1; D not resolved. Per germline, CDR1 SGHRS and CDR2 YFSETQ. The CDR3 totals 14 residues. The germline V and J ends were trimmed by 0 bases and 4 bases, with 10 bases remaining between them.